Sequencing of this T cell receptor beta chain was carried out in a study of blood T cells in healthy people across ages. Study conclusions and caveats: Bulk PBMC profiling left naive and antigen-experienced comparisons inconclusive. Fewer expanded clones and more diversity marked long-lived versus aged donors. Those diversity estimates obtained from one million T cells were thought to be underestimates.

The CDR3 is made up of 14 amino acids. Trimming stripped 0 bases from V and 7 bases from J, with 9 bases between. Germline V gene lookup returns CDR1 LNHNV and CDR2 YYDKDF (reference sequence). It was with a sample-barcoded 5' primer and a J-beta primer mix that a second PCR of about 7 to 12 cycles was run. One entry per CDR3 protein results from TCRdb running MiXCR on the 5' RACE reads. The sample shows fewer than 800,000 distinct CDR3 sequences, 45% to 50% of them seen only once. This clonotype was seen many times. Its antigen remains unidentified. The sample consisted of blood. The TCR comes from a woman aged 55-75 years in good health. This chain connects TRBV15 to TRBJ2-2; tentatively, D is TRBD2 (5 bases). The CDR3 reads CATSRERVGGELFF. DNA of the CDR3: TGTGCCACCAGCAGAGAGAGGGTTGGCGGGGAGCTGTTTTTT.